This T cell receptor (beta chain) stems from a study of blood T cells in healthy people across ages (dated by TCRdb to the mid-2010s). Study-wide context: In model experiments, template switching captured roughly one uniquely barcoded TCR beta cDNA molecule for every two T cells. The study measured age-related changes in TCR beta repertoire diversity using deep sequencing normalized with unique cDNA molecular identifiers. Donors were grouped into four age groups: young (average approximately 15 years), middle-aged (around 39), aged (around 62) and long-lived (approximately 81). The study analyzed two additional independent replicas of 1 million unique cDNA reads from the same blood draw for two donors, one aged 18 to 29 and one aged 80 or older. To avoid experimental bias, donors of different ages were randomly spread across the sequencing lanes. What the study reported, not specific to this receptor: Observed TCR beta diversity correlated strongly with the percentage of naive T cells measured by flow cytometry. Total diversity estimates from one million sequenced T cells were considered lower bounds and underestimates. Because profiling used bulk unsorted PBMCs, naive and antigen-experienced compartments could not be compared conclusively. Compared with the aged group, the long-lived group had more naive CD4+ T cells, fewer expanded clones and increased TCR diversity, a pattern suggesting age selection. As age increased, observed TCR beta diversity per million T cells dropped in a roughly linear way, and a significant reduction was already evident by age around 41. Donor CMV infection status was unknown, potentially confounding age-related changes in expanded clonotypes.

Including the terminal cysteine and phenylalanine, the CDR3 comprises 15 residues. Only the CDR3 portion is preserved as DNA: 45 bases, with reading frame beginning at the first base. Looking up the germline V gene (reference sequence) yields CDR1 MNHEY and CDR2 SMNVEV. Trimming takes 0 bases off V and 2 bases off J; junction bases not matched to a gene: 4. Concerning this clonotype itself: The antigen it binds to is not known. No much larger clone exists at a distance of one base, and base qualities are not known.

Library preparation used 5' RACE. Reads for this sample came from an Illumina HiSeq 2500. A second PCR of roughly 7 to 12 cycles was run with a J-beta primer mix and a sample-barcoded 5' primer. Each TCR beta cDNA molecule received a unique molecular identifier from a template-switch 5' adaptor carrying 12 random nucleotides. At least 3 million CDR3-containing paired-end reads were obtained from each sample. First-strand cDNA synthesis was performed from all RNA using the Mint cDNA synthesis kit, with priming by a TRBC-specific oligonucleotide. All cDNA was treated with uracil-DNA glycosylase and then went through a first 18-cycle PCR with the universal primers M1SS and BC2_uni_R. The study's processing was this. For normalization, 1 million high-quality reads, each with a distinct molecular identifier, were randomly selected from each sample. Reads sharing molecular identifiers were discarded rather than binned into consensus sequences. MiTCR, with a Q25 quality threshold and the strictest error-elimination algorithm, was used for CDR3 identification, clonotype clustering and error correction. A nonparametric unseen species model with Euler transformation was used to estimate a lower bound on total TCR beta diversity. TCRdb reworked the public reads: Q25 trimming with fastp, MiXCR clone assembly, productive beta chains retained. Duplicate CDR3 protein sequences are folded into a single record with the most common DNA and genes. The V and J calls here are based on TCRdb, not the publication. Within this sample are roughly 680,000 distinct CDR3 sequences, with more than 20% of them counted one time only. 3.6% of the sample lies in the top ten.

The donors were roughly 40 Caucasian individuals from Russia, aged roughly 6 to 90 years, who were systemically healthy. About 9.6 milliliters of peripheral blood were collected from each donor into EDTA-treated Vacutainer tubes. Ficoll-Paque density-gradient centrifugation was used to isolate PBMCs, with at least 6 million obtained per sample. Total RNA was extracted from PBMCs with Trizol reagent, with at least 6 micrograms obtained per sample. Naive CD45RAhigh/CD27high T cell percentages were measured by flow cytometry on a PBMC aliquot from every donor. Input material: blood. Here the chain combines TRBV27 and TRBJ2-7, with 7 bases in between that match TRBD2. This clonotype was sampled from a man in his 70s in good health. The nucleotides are TGTGCCAGCAGTTTATCTTGGGGGGGACCCTACGAGCAGTACTTC. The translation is CASSLSWGGPYEQYF.